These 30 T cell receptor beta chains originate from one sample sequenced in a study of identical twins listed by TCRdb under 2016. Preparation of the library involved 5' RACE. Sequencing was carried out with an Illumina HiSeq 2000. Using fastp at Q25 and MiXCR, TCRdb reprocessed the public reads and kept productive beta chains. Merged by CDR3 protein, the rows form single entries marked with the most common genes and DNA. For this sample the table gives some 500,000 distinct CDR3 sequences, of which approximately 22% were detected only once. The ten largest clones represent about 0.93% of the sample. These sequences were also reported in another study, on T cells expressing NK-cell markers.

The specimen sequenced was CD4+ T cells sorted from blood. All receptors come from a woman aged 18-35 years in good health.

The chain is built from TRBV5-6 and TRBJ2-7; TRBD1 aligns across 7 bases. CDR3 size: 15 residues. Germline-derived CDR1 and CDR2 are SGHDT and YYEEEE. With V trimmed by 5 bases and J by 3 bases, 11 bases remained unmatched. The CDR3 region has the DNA TGTGCCAGCAGTCGACCGACAGGGATTCACTACGAGCAGTACTTC. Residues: CASSRPTGIHYEQYF.

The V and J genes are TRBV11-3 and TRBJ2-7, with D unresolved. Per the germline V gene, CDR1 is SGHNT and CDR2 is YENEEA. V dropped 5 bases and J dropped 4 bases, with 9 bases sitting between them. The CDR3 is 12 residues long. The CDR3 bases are TGTGCCAGCAGCATCGTAGGGTACGAGCAGTACTTC. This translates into CASSIVGYEQYF.

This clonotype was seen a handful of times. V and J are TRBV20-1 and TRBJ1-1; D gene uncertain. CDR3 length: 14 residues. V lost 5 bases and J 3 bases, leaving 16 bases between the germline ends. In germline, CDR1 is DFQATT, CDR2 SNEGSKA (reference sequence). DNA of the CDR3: TGCAGTGCTCTTTCTGCCGTGGGGTACACTGAAGCTTTCTTT. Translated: CSALSAVGYTEAFF.

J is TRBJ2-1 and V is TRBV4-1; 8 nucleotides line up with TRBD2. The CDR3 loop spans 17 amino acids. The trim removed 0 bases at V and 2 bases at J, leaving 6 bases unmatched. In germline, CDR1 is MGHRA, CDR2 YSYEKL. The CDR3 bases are TGCGCCAGCAGCCAAGAGGGTTACGGGGGGGCCTACAATGAGCAGTTCTTC. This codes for CASSQEGYGGAYNEQFF.

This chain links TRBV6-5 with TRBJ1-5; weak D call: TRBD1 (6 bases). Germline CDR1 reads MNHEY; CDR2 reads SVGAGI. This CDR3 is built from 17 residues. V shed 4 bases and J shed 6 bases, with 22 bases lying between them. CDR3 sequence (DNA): TGTGCCAGCAGTTCCTGGGACGGACAGTCCTGGGTTCAGCCCCAGCATTTT. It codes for CASSSWDGQSWVQPQHF.

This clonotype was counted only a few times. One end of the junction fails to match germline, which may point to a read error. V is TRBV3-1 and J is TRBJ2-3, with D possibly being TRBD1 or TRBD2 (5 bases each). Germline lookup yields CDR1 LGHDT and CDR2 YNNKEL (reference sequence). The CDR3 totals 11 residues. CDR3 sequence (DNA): TGTGCCAGCAGCCAAGGGGCAGGGACCGATTTT. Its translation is CASSQGAGTDF.

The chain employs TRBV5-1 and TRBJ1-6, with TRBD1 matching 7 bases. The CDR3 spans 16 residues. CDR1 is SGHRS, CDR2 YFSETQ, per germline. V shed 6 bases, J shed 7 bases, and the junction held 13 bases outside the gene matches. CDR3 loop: CASNTVPGTDNSPLHF. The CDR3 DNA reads TGCGCCAGCAACACCGTACCTGGGACAGACAATTCACCCCTCCACTTT.

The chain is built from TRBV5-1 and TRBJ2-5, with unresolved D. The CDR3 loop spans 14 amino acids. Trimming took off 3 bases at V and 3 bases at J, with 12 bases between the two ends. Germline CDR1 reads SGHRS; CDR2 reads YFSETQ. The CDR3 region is CASSWNQIEETQYF. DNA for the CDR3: TGCGCCAGCAGCTGGAACCAGATCGAAGAGACCCAGTACTTC.

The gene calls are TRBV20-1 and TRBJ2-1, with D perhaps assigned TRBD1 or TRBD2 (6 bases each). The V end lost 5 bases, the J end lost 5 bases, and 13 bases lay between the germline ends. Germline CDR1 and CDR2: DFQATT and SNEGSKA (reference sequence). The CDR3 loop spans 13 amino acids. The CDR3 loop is CSASPRGDNEQFF. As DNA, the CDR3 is TGCAGTGCTTCCCCTAGGGGGGACAATGAGCAGTTCTTC.

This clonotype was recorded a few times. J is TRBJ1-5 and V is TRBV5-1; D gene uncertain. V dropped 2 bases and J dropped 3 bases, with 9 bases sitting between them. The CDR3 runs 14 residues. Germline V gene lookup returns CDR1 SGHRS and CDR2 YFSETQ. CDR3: CASSLGDFNQPQHF. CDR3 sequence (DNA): TGCGCCAGCAGCTTAGGAGACTTCAATCAGCCCCAGCATTTT.

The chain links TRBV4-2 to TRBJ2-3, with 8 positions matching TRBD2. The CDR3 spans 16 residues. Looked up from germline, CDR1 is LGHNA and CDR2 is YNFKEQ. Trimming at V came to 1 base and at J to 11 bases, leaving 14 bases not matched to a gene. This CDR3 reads CASSQVGSAGASRQYF. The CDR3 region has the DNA TGTGCCAGCAGCCAAGTTGGGTCAGCGGGGGCCTCTAGGCAGTATTTT.

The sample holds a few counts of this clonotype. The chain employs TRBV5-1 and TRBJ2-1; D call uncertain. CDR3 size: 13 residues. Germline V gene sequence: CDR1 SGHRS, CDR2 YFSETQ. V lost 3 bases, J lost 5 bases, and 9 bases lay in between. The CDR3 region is CASSSEEHNEQFF. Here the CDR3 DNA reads TGCGCCAGCAGCTCCGAGGAGCACAATGAGCAGTTCTTC.

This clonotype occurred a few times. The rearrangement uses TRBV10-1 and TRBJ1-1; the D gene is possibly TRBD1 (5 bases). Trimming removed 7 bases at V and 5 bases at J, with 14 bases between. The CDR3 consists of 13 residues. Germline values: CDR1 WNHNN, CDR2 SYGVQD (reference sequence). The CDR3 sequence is CASTEGLMTEAFF. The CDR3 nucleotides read TGCGCCAGCACCGAGGGGTTAATGACTGAAGCTTTCTTT.

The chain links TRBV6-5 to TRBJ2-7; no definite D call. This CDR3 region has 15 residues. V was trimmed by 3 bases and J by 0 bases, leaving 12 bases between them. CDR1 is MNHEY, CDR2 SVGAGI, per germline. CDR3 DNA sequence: TGTGCCAGCAGTTATGGGATCCTAAGCTCCTACGAGCAGTACTTC. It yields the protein CASSYGILSSYEQYF.

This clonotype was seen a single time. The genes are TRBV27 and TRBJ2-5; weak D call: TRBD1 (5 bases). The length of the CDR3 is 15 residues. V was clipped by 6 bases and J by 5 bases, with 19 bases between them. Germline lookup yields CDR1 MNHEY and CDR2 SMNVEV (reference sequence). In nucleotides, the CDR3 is TGTGCCAGCAGATTCCAGGGTGGTCGGCGGGAGACCCAGTACTTC. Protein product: CASRFQGGRRETQYF.

The CDR3 sequence is CASIGDPLALADTQYF. The CDR3 nucleotides are TGTGCCAGCATTGGAGATCCACTAGCGTTAGCAGATACGCAGTATTTT. This rearrangement joins TRBV6-2 or TRBV6-3 to TRBJ2-3; 7 positions agree with TRBD2. Germline trimming cut 7 bases from V and 4 bases from J; bases unmatched to any gene: 14. The CDR3 is made up of 16 amino acids. Germline lookup yields CDR1 MNHEY and CDR2 SVGEGT.

For the CDR3, the DNA is TGTGCCAGCAGTCCCACTAGCTCACAAGAGACCCAGTACTTC. Protein: CASSPTSSQETQYF. The V call is TRBV11-3, the J call TRBJ2-5; D possibly corresponds to TRBD2 (6 bases). V gave up 6 bases and J gave up 2 bases, with 13 bases separating them. Germline CDR1 and CDR2: SGHNT and YENEEA. The CDR3 runs to 14 residues.

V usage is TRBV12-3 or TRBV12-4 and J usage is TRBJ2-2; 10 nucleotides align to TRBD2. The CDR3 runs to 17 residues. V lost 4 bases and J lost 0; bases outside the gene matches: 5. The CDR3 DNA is TGTGCCAGCAGTTCCTCCGGACTAGCGGCGAACACCGGGGAGCTGTTTTTT. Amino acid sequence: CASSSSGLAANTGELFF.

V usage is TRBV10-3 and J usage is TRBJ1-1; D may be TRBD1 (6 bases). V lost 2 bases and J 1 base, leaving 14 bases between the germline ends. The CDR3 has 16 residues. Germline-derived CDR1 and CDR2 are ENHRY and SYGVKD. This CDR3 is CAISEATGYSNTEAFF. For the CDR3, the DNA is TGTGCCATCAGTGAGGCAACAGGGTATTCGAACACTGAAGCTTTCTTT.

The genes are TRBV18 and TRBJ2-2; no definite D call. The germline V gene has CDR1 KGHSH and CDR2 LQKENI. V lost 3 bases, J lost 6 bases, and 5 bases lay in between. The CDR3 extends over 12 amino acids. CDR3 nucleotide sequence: TGTGCCAGCTCACCCAGATCCGGGGAGCTGTTTTTT. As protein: CASSPRSGELFF.

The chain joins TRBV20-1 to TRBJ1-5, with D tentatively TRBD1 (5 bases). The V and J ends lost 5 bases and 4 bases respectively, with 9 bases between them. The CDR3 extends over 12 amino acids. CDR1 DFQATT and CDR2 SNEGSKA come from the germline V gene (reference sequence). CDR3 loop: CSAGGTNQPQHF. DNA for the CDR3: TGCAGTGCTGGTGGGACGAATCAGCCCCAGCATTTT.

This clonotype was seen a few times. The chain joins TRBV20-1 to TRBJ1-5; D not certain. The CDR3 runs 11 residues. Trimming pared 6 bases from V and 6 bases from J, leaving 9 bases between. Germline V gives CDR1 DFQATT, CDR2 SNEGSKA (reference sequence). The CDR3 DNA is TGCAGTGCCAAATTCACTCAGCCCCAGCATTTT. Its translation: CSAKFTQPQHF.

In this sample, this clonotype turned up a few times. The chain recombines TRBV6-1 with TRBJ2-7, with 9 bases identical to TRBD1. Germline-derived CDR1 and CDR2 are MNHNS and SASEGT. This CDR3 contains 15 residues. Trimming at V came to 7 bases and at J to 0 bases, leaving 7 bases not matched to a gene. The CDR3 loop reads CASNRGQGISYEQYF. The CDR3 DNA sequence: TGTGCCAGCAACCGAGGACAGGGGATCTCCTACGAGCAGTACTTC.

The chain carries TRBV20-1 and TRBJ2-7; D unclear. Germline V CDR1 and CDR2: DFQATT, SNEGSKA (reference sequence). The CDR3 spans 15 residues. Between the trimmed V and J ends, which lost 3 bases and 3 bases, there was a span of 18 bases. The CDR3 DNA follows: TGCAGTGCTAGTCGACTCTACAAATCACTCTACGAGCAGTACTTC. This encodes CSASRLYKSLYEQYF.

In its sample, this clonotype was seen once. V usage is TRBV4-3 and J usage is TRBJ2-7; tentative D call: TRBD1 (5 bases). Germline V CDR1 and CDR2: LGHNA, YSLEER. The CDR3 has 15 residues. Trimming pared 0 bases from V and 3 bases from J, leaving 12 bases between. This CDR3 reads CASSQDYGHRYEQYF. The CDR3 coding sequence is TGCGCCAGCAGCCAAGATTACGGACACCGCTACGAGCAGTACTTC.

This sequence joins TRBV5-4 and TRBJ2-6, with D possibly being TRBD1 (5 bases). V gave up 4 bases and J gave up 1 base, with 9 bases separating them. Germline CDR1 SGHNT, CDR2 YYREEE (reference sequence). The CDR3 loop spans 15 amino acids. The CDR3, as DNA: TGTGCCAGCAGCCCTGCAGGGTCTGGGGCCAACGTCCTGACTTTC. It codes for CASSPAGSGANVLTF.

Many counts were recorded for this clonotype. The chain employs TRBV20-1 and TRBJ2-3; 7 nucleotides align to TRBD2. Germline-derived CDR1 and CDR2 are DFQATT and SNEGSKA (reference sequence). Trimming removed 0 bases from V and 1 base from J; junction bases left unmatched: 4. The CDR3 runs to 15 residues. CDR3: CSARDGGSGTDTQYF. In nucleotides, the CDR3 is TGCAGTGCTAGAGATGGCGGGAGCGGCACAGATACGCAGTATTTT.

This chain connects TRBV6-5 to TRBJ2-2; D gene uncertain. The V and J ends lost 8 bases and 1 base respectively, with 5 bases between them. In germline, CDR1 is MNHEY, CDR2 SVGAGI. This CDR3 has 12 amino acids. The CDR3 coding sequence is TGTGCCAGCCTTTTGAACACCGGGGAGCTGTTTTTT. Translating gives CASLLNTGELFF.

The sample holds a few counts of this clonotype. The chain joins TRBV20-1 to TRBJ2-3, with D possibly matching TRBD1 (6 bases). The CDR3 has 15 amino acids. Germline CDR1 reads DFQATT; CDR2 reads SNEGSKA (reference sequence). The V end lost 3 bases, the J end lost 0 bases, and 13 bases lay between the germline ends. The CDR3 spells CSASGTHGSTDTQYF. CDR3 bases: TGCAGTGCTAGCGGGACACACGGGAGCACAGATACGCAGTATTTT.

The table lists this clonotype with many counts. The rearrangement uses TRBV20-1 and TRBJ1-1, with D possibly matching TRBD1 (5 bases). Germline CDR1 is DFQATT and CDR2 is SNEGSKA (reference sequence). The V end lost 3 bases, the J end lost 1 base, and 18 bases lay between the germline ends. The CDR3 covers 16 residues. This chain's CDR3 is CSASPLRGSSNTEAFF. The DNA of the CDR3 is TGCAGTGCTAGTCCCCTCCGGGGCTCCTCGAACACTGAAGCTTTCTTT.